This T cell receptor (beta chain) is drawn from a study of cytomegalovirus exposure and HLA in healthy donors. For the study at large: Of around 400 genotyped donors, around 80% grouped in the Caucasian-associated ancestry cluster.

The PCR contained 60 Vbeta and 13 Jbeta primers. Libraries were prepared by immunoSEQ multiplex PCR; TCRdb keeps only in-frame clonotypes and omits some of them. The sample holds roughly 100,000 clones, around 82% seen once. J was trimmed by 5 bases and V by 7 bases; bases with no gene match: 9. The length of the CDR3 is 15 residues. Germline CDR1 PRHDT, CDR2 FYEKMQ (reference sequence). Findings of the study overall: Through in vitro validation, a few CMV-associated chains were shown to be specific for CMV antigens. Later genetic work tied a missense DCLRE1C variant to beta-chain V and J trimming. Immune exposure was documented only through CMV serostatus.

A single count supports this clone. The antigen is unknown. The chain has TRBV13 and TRBJ2-2; TRBD2 matches at 8 bases. The source is a man aged 45-65 years in good health and CMV-seronegative. Sequenced sample: PBMCs. CDR3 in amino acids: CASNRRGGVTGELFF. For the CDR3, the DNA is TGTGCCAGCAATAGACGGGGGGGCGTGACCGGGGAGCTGTTTTTT.